The clone carrying this TCR beta chain was counted many times. No antigen is known for it. The data were obtained in a study of neurological immune-mediated disorders. There are 17 residues in the CDR3. J gave up 4 bases and V 0 bases, and 9 bases lay outside the gene matches. Germline CDR1 SGDLS, CDR2 YYNGEE. Study-wide points: The absence of any CDR3 amino acid sequence shared by expanded clones across subjects suggests that repertoires were private in all groups. HTLV-1-associated myelopathy ranked highest for TCR clonal expansion and multiple sclerosis lowest, beneath healthy controls.

Synthesis of cDNA used 5'RACE (with 10-nucleotide random UMIs). Each CDR3 protein gets one entry after TCRdb re-called the 5' RACE reads with MiXCR. This sample has some 49,000 distinct CDR3 sequences; 13% occur once, and the top ten carry less than 5.5%. As for time point: longitudinal time-point 2. From 2 million PBMCs stored at -80 C, the unsorted libraries were generated. V is TRBV9 and J is TRBJ2-3; 9 bases fit TRBD2. The receptor comes from a male donor with HTLV-1-associated myelopathy (HAM/TSP). The sequenced sample consisted of PBMCs. CDR3 amino acids: CASSVEPAGGPADTQYF. The DNA of the CDR3 is TGTGCCAGCAGCGTAGAGCCAGCGGGGGGACCCGCAGATACGCAGTATTTT. Supplemented by reference TRBV9 and TRBJ2-3, the full variable domain reads DSGVTQTPKHLITATGQRVTLRCSPRSGDLSVYWYQQSLDQGLQFLIQYYNGEERAKGNILERFSAQQFPDLHSELNLSSLELGDSALYFCASSVEPAGGPADTQYFGPGTRLTVL.